Listed below are T cell receptor beta chains from one sample, sequenced in a study of CD8 T cells in ankylosing spondylitis. TCRdb redid the calling of the 5' RACE reads with MiXCR, one entry per CDR3 protein. The sample records around 91,000 distinct CDR3 sequences, around 8.3% being singletons. Sequenced: blood, either unsorted or a sorted T cell fraction (not recorded which). The source is a male donor with ankylosing spondylitis. Both conserved end residues are part of each CDR3. D genes are given only for firm matches. Not all rows give a size; the values are once, few, many and, for expanded clones, a class.

cdr3_aa	cdr3_nt	v_call	j_call	clone_size	d_call
CASSFSGVTGELFF	TGTGCCAGCAGTTTTTCAGGGGTCACCGGGGAGCTGTTTTTT	TRBV12-3/TRBV12-4	TRBJ2-2	many	.
CSAKVPPRGPLQETQYF	TGCAGTGCCAAAGTCCCTCCGCGGGGCCCCCTCCAAGAGACCCAGTACTTC	TRBV20-1	TRBJ2-5	.	.
CASSLGWIAGGWEQFF	TGTGCCAGCAGCCTAGGGTGGATAGCGGGAGGGTGGGAGCAGTTCTTC	TRBV11-2	TRBJ2-1	.	TRBD2
CSARDMVGGSPYNEQFF	TGCAGTGCTAGAGATATGGTCGGGGGATCCCCCTACAATGAGCAGTTCTTC	TRBV20-1	TRBJ2-1	few	.
CSAWDSGYEQYF	TGCAGTGCTTGGGACAGCGGCTACGAGCAGTACTTC	TRBV20-1	TRBJ2-7	.	TRBD1
CASSQTPRDWTQYF	TGCGCCAGCAGCCAAACCCCCCGGGATTGGACCCAGTACTTC	TRBV4-1	TRBJ2-5	.	.
CASSSSGNLYNEQFF	TGTGCCAGCAGTTCTAGCGGGAACCTGTACAATGAGCAGTTCTTC	TRBV27	TRBJ2-1	many	TRBD2
CASSPPYATETQYF	TGTGCCAGCAGTCCTCCTTATGCAACGGAGACCCAGTACTTC	TRBV6-1	TRBJ2-5	few	.
CASSLRQGSGNTIYF	TGTGCCAGCAGTTTAAGACAGGGGTCCGGAAACACCATATATTTT	TRBV27	TRBJ1-3	many	TRBD1
CASSLIFGRADTQYF	TGTGCCAGCAGCTTAATATTCGGGCGGGCAGATACGCAGTATTTT	TRBV7-8	TRBJ2-3	.	.
CASAGWDFNSGANVLTF	TGTGCCAGCGCCGGGTGGGACTTCAACTCTGGGGCCAACGTCCTGACTTTC	TRBV12-3/TRBV12-4	TRBJ2-6	few	.
CATGADNTEAFF	TGTGCCACGGGGGCAGATAACACTGAAGCTTTCTTT	TRBV27	TRBJ1-1	many	.
CASSFEESVEAFF	TGTGCCAGCAGTTTCGAGGAATCTGTCGAAGCTTTCTTT	TRBV12-3/TRBV12-4	TRBJ1-1	many	.
CASSPRSGTENEAFF	TGTGCCAGCAGCCCACGGTCCGGGACGGAAAATGAAGCTTTCTTT	TRBV7-9	TRBJ1-1	few	.
CATSDLDGNGNEQFF	TGTGCCACCAGTGATTTAGACGGGAATGGCAATGAGCAGTTCTTC	TRBV24-1	TRBJ2-1	.	.
CASIDRGHLFF	TGTGCCAGCATTGACAGGGGGCATCTGTTCTTC	TRBV5-6	TRBJ2-1	.	TRBD1
CASRDFQETQYF	TGTGCCAGCAGAGACTTCCAAGAGACCCAGTACTTC	TRBV2	TRBJ2-5	.	.
CASSQVGADTGELFF	TGCGCCAGCAGCCAAGTAGGGGCGGACACCGGGGAGCTGTTTTTT	TRBV4-1	TRBJ2-2	few	.
CASSMTERYEQYF	TGTGCCAGTAGTATGACAGAGAGATACGAGCAGTACTTC	TRBV19	TRBJ2-7	.	.
CASSPDSFEQFF	TGTGCCAGCAGCCCGGACTCTTTTGAGCAGTTCTTC	TRBV7-2	TRBJ2-1	few	.
CASSLGQGFRQPQHF	TGTGCCAGCAGTTTGGGACAGGGGTTTAGACAGCCCCAGCATTTT	TRBV28	TRBJ1-5	.	TRBD1
CSARVPGQGFYEQYF	TGCAGTGCTAGGGTTCCGGGACAGGGGTTCTACGAGCAGTACTTC	TRBV20-1	TRBJ2-7	many	TRBD1
CASGYKAYEQYF	TGTGCCAGTGGGTATAAAGCCTACGAGCAGTACTTC	TRBV27	TRBJ2-7	many	.
CASSPRQGALSNEQFF	TGTGCCAGCAGTCCACGACAGGGGGCCCTTTCGAATGAGCAGTTCTTC	TRBV27	TRBJ2-1	.	TRBD1
CASSTSYNEQFF	TGTGCCAGCAGTACTTCCTACAATGAGCAGTTCTTC	TRBV11-2	TRBJ2-1	.	.
CSVINRDRTGELFF	TGCAGTGTTATAAACAGGGATCGGACCGGGGAGCTGTTTTTT	TRBV20-1	TRBJ2-2	many	.